A single sample is the source of the 15 T cell receptor beta chains below, sequenced in a study of vaccination effects on CD4 cells after COVID-19. Ahead of sequencing, the ViraFEST assay grew antigen-specific CD4+ T cells using viral peptide pools. A roughly 10-day culture period preceded the isolation of CD4+ T cells. Each participant was administered two doses of either the BNT162b2 or the mRNA-1273 vaccine. No antigen is known for these receptors. Assay: immunoSEQ multiplex PCR; the TCRdb copy retains only in-frame clones and omits some. The sample consists of approximately 78,000 clones, approximately 81% of them appearing once. The sequences come from CD4+ T cells from PBMCs cultured with HCoV-229E spike peptides, collected after COVID-19 vaccination. The receptor set was obtained from a human donor who received a COVID-19 vaccine.

The V and J genes are TRBV6-6 and TRBJ1-1; perhaps TRBD1 as D (5 bases). V shed 4 bases and J shed 6 bases, with 15 bases lying between them. Germline-derived CDR1 and CDR2 are MNHNY and SVGAGI (reference sequence). The CDR3 loop spans 14 amino acids. The CDR3 sequence: CASSFVGARAEAFF. The CDR3 DNA reads as TGTGCCAGCAGTTTTGTAGGGGCGCGAGCTGAAGCTTTCTTT.

CDR3 nucleotide sequence: TGTGCCAGCAGTGCCGGACCGAACACCGGGGAGCTGTTTTTT. Translation: CASSAGPNTGELFF. The rearrangement joins TRBV2 to TRBJ2-2, with D hard to call. Germline CDR1 reads SNHLY; CDR2 reads FYNNEI. V dropped 4 bases and J dropped 0 bases, with 6 bases sitting between them. The CDR3 sequence is 14 residues long. The full variable domain, in which reference TRBV2 and TRBJ2-2 provide the parts outside the CDR3, is EPEVTQTPSHQVTQMGQEVILRCVPISNHLYFYWYRQILGQKVEFLVSFYNNEISEKSEIFDDQFSVERPDGSNFTLKIRSTKLEDSAMYFCASSAGPNTGELFFGEGSRLTVL.

Here the CDR3 reads CASGSGGVEQYV. CDR3 DNA sequence: TGTGCCAGCGGCAGCGGGGGAGTCGAGCAGTACGTC. V is TRBV28 and J is TRBJ2-7, with TRBD2 identical over 8 bases. Germline CDR1 MDHEN, CDR2 SYDVKM. There are 12 residues in the CDR3. J lost 6 bases, V lost 8 bases, and 6 bases had no gene match.

This chain joins TRBV7-3 and TRBJ2-3; 10 bases match TRBD1. J was trimmed by 6 bases and V by 3 bases; bases with no gene match: 6. The CDR3 loop spans 15 amino acids. Germline lookup yields CDR1 SGHTA and CDR2 FQGTGA. CDR3 coding DNA: TGTGCCAGCAGCTTTTCGACAGGGGGCTCGGATACGCAGTATTTT. Its protein product is CASSFSTGGSDTQYF.

The rearrangement uses TRBV19 and TRBJ1-1; D unresolved. Germline CDR1 is LNHDA and CDR2 is SQIVND (reference sequence). Trimming shortened V by 5 bases and J by 0 bases, and 13 bases separated the two germline ends. The CDR3 consists of 15 residues. CDR3 region: CASSPTTQMNTEAFF. The DNA for the CDR3 is TGTGCCAGTAGTCCGACGACTCAGATGAACACTGAAGCTTTCTTT.

This clone was picked up a small number of times. The chain joins TRBV10-3 to TRBJ1-3; a possible D gene is TRBD1 (6 bases). The CDR3 is 14 amino acids. Per germline, CDR1 ENHRY and CDR2 SYGVKD. The V end lost 6 bases, the J end lost 3 bases, and 12 bases lay between the germline ends. The CDR3 nucleotides are TGTGCCATCAGCGGACAGTCGCGTGGAAACACCATATATTTT. Its protein product is CAISGQSRGNTIYF.

A note on this clone: This sample also contains other DNA sequences that code for the same CDR3. The chain joins TRBV7-3 to TRBJ2-6, with 10 bases aligning to TRBD1. CDR1 and CDR2 from the germline V gene are SGHTA and FQGTGA. The junction had 5 bases not matched to a gene; V was cut back by 5 bases and J by 4 bases. The CDR3 is made up of 16 amino acids. The CDR3 sequence is CASSPGQGRGANVLTF. Written as DNA, the CDR3 is TGTGCCAGCAGCCCGGGACAGGGGCGGGGGGCCAACGTCCTGACTTTC.

The chain employs TRBV15 and TRBJ2-7; 7 bases are a match to TRBD2. The junction had 11 bases not matched to a gene; V was cut back by 0 bases and J by 6 bases. This CDR3 contains 16 residues. Germline CDR1 LNHNV, CDR2 YYDKDF (reference sequence). The CDR3 DNA reads TGTGCCACCAGCAGAGATATGGGAGGGAGCTCCGCCGAGCAGTACGTC. Its protein is CATSRDMGGSSAEQYV.

The V and J genes are TRBV7-2 and TRBJ2-3; possibly TRBD1 for D (6 bases). Germline lookup yields CDR1 SGHTA and CDR2 FQGNSA. V dropped 4 bases and J dropped 0 bases, with 20 bases sitting between them. CDR3 length: 18 amino acids. CDR3 DNA sequence: TGTGCCAGCAGCTCCCCCTGGGGGCCCCACCGAAGCACAGATACGCAGTATTTT. This codes for CASSSPWGPHRSTDTQYF.

The chain recombines TRBV4-2 with TRBJ1-2; TRBD1 might be the D (5 bases). Trimming removed 0 bases at V and 7 bases at J, with 12 bases between. The length of the CDR3 is 14 residues. The germline V gene encodes CDR1 LGHNA and CDR2 YNFKEQ. The CDR3 bases are TGTGCCAGCAGCCAAGAGGGGCGGGGCAGTGGCTACACCTTC. Translation gives CASSQEGRGSGYTF.

The chain employs TRBV5-1 and TRBJ2-1; D unclear. Germline lookup yields CDR1 SGHRS and CDR2 YFSETQ. V lost 0 bases and J lost 0, with 4 bases in between. The length of the CDR3 is 14 residues. The CDR3 sequence: CASSLEPSYNEQFF. The CDR3 DNA reads TGCGCCAGCAGCTTGGAGCCCTCCTACAATGAGCAGTTCTTC.

The chain joins TRBV9 to TRBJ1-5; D not resolved. The CDR3 consists of 13 residues. Germline CDR1 is SGDLS and CDR2 is YYNGEE. Trimming took 2 bases from V and 7 from J, leaving 10 bases between them. The CDR3 is CASSVDADQPQHF. In DNA, the CDR3 is TGTGCCAGCAGCGTCGACGCGGACCAGCCCCAGCATTTT.

V gene TRBV5-1 combines with J gene TRBJ1-1; maybe TRBD1 (5 bases). Deletions cut 0 bases from V and 1 base from J, with 10 bases between. The CDR3 consists of 15 residues. Germline V CDR1 and CDR2: SGHRS, YFSETQ. CDR3 in DNA: TGCGCCAGCAGCTTGGTGGGGGGAGCGAACACTGAAGCTTTCTTT. Protein: CASSLVGGANTEAFF. Full variable domain (rest looked up from reference TRBV5-1 and TRBJ1-1): KAGVTQTPRYLIKTRGQQVTLSCSPISGHRSVSWYQQTPGQGLQFLFEYFSETQRNKGNFPGRFSGRQFSNSRSEMNVSTLELGDSALYLCASSLVGGANTEAFFGQGTRLTVV.

This sequence joins TRBV24-1 and TRBJ2-7; tentatively, D is TRBD2 (7 bases). Per the germline V gene, CDR1 is KGHDR and CDR2 is SFDVKD. Deletions cut 8 bases from V and 5 bases from J, with 21 bases between. The CDR3 length is 15 residues. CDR3 in amino acids: CATTTGGHRGHEQYV. The DNA for the CDR3 is TGTGCCACCACAACCGGGGGGCATAGAGGCCACGAGCAGTACGTC.

Only one count was recorded for this clone. The rearrangement uses TRBV3-1 (or the pseudogene TRBV3-2) and TRBJ1-1; D remains ambiguous. This CDR3 contains 13 residues. Germline V gene data show CDR1 as LGHDT and CDR2 as YNNKEL (reference sequence). With 0 bases removed from V and 10 bases from J, the gap between germline ends came to 12 bases. This CDR3 reads CASSQDSRPAAFF. The CDR3 nucleotides are TGTGCCAGCAGCCAAGATAGCCGACCAGCAGCTTTCTTT.